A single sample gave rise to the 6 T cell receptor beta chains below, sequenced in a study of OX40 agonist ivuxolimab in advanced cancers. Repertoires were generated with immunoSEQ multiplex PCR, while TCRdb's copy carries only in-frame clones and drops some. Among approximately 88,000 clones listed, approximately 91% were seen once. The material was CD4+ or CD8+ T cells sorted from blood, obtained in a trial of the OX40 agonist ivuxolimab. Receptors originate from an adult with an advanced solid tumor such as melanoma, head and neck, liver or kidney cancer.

This CDR3 reads CASSEFLLTEAFF. CDR3 in DNA: TGTGCCAGCAGTGAGTTCCTCCTCACTGAAGCTTTCTTT. The V call is TRBV6-1, the J call TRBJ1-1; D is unclear. The CDR3 covers 13 residues. Germline V gene lookup returns CDR1 MNHNS and CDR2 SASEGT. The V gene lost 3 bases and the J gene lost 4 bases, with 9 bases spanning the gap.

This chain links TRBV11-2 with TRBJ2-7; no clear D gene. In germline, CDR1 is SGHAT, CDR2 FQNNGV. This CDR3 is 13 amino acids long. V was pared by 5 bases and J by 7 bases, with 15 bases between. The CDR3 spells CASSESLQLEQYF. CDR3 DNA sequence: TGTGCCAGCAGCGAATCCCTCCAATTAGAGCAGTACTTC.

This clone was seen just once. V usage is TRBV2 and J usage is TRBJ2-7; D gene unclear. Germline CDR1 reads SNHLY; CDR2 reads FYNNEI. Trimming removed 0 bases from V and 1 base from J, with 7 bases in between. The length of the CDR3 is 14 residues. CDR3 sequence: CASSEAEVSYEQYF. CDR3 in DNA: TGTGCCAGCAGTGAAGCAGAAGTTTCCTACGAGCAGTACTTC.

In DNA form, the CDR3 reads TGTGCCAGCAGCTGGGGACTAGCGGGGGGCAGGGAGACCCAGTACTTC. Translation gives CASSWGLAGGRETQYF. The V and J genes are TRBV5-6 and TRBJ2-5; 15 nucleotides match TRBD2. From germline, CDR1 is SGHDT and CDR2 YYEEEE. This CDR3 comprises 16 residues. Trimming took 3 bases from V and 5 from J; bases not matched to a gene: 5.

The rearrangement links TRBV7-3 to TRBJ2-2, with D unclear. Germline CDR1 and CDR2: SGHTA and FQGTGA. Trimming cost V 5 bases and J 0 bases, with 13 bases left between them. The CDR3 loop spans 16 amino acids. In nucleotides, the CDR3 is TGTGCCAGCAGCCGCGGACCTATACCGAACACCGGGGAGCTGTTTTTT. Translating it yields CASSRGPIPNTGELFF.

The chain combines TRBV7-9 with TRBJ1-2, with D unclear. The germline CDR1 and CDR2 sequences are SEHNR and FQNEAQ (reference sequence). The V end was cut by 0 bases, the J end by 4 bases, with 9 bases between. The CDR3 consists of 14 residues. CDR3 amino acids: CASSLALPTYGYTF. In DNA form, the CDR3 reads TGTGCCAGCAGCTTAGCTTTACCTACCTATGGCTACACCTTC. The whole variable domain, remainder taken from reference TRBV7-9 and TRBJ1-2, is DTGVSQNPRHKITKRGQNVTFRCDPISEHNRLYWYRQTLGQGPEFLTYFQNEAQLEKSRLLSDRFSAERPKGSFSTLEIQRTEQGDSAMYLCASSLALPTYGYTFGSGTRLTVV.